This T cell receptor (beta chain) is drawn from a study of PD-L1 blockade in urothelial cancer. Across the study: Atezolizumab (1,200 mg intravenously every 3 weeks) began in about 2014 for patients.

The protocol was immunoSEQ multiplex PCR, while the TCRdb copy is restricted to in-frame clones and leaves out a portion. The table has around 100,000 clones, roughly 90% seen once; the top ten hold under 5%. Germline V gene sequence: CDR1 SGHDT, CDR2 YYEEEE. The ends were cut back, 0 bases at V and 1 base at J, with 9 bases in the middle. The CDR3 runs to 15 residues. Study-wide points: Tumor-associated blood clones were expanded more by durable-benefit patients at 3 weeks.

The time point here: peripheral blood 6 weeks after treatment start. Points on this clone: The antigen is not known.

Sequencing used PBMCs, obtained around atezolizumab (anti-PD-L1) treatment. The receptor was derived from a man between 60 and 75 years old with urothelial cancer. This chain links TRBV5-6 with TRBJ2-3, with a possible D match to TRBD2 (7 bases). CDR3 sequence: CASSLGRGRTDTQYF. DNA for the CDR3: TGTGCCAGCAGCTTGGGGCGGGGGCGCACAGATACGCAGTATTTT.